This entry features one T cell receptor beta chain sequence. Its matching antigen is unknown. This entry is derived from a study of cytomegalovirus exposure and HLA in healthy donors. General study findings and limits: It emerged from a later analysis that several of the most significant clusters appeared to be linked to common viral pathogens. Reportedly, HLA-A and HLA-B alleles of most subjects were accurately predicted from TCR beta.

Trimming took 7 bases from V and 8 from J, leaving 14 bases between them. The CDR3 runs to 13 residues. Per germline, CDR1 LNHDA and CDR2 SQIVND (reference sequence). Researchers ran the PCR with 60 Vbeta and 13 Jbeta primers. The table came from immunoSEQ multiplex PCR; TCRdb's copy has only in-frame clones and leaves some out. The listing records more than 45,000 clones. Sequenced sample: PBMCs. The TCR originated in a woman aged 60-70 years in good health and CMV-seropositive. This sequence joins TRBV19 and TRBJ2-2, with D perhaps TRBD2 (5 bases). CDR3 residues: CASNPGVSGELFF. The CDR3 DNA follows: TGTGCCAGTAATCCCGGGGTGTCGGGGGAGCTGTTTTTT.